The T cell receptor beta chain under discussion was sequenced for a study of blood T cell repertoires in COVID-19. Per the original methods: Estimates of nucleated cell counts were drawn from the amplification of reference gene primers. Generated by immunoSEQ multiplex PCR, the TCRdb table keeps only in-frame clones and is missing some. Clone size and the V and J calls come from that table; the DNA yielded D and trimming. The top ten clones hold 0.55% to 0.75% of a sample with approximately 440,000 clones, roughly 87% of them seen once. Germline CDR1 KGHDR, CDR2 SFDVKD. The CDR3 sequence is 12 residues long. V was clipped by 6 bases and J by 3 bases, with 8 bases between them. Assignment of participants to cohorts was predicated upon participant-reported clinical history.

What was sequenced was PBMCs or T cells enriched from blood (not recorded which). The chain uses TRBV24-1 and TRBJ2-7; D might be TRBD1 (5 bases). The sequence was obtained from a young man who had recovered from COVID-19. CDR3 protein: CATSRRGYEQYF. In DNA form, the CDR3 reads TGTGCCACCAGTAGAAGGGGCTACGAGCAGTACTTC.